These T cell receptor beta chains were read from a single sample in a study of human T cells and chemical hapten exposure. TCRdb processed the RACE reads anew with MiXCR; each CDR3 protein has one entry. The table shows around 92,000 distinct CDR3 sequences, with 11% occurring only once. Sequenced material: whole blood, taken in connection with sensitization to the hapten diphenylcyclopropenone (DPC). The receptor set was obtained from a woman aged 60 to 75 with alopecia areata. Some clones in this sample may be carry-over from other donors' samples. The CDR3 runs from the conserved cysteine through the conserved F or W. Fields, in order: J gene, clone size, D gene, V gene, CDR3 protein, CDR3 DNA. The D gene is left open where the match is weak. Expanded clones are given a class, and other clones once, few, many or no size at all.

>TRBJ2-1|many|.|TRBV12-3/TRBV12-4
CASRGANYNEQFF
TGTGCCAGCAGGGGAGCTAACTACAATGAGCAGTTCTTC
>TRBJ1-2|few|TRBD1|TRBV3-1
CASSQGQGAVGGYTF
TGTGCCAGCAGCCAGGGACAGGGGGCTGTTGGTGGCTACACCTTC
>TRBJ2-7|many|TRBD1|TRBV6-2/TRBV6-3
CASSPQQGASYEQYF
TGTGCCAGCAGTCCTCAACAGGGGGCTTCCTACGAGCAGTACTTC
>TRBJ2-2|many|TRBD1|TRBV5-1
CASSFVWDRVTGGELFF
TGCGCCAGCAGCTTCGTGTGGGACAGGGTTACTGGCGGGGAGCTGTTTTTT
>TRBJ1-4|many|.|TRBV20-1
CSARDGLRGSNEKLFF
TGCAGTGCTAGAGATGGCCTTAGGGGTTCTAATGAAAAACTGTTTTTT
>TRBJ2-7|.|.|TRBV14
CASSQELGLSYEQYF
TGTGCCAGCAGCCAAGAACTGGGTCTCTCCTACGAGCAGTACTTC
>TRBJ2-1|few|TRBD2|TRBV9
CASSATGTRYDEQFF
TGTGCCAGCAGCGCTACCGGGACTAGGTACGATGAGCAGTTCTTC
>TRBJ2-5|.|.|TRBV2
CASSPPGVETQYF
TGTGCCAGCAGCCCACCGGGGGTAGAGACCCAGTACTTC
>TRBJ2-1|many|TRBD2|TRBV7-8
CASSPPGGARNEQFF
TGTGCCAGCAGCCCGCCCGGGGGGGCGAGGAATGAGCAGTTCTTC
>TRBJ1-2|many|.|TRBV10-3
CAPNREPLAHYGYTF
TGTGCCCCCAACAGGGAACCCCTAGCACACTATGGCTACACCTTC
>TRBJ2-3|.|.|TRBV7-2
CASSLTDGTDTQYF
TGTGCCAGCAGCTTAACAGACGGCACAGATACGCAGTATTTT
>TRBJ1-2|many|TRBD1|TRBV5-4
CASSLEDRDYGYTF
TGTGCCAGCAGCTTAGAGGACAGGGACTATGGCTACACCTTC
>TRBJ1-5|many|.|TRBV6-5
CASKNTGFGNQPQHF
TGTGCCAGCAAAAATACAGGGTTTGGCAATCAGCCCCAGCATTTT
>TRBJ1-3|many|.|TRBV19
CASRPGGSGNTIYF
TGTGCCAGTAGACCCGGCGGATCTGGAAACACCATATATTTT
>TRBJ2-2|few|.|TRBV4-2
CASSQVDRPGELFF
TGTGCCAGCAGCCAAGTTGATAGGCCCGGGGAGCTGTTTTTT
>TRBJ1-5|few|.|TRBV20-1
CSASPGTNYYQPQHF
TGCAGTGCTAGCCCCGGGACAAACTATTATCAGCCCCAGCATTTT
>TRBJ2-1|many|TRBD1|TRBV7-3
CASSRTGTGNEQFF
TGTGCCAGCAGCCGCACGGGGACAGGGAATGAGCAGTTCTTC
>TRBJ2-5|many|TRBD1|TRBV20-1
CSARVVRTGETGVFQETQYF
TGCAGTGCTAGAGTGGTACGGACCGGTGAGACAGGGGTCTTCCAAGAGACCCAGTACTTC
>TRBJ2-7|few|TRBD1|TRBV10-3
CAISEPRQGEDEQYF
TGTGCCATCAGTGAGCCTAGACAGGGGGAAGACGAGCAGTACTTC
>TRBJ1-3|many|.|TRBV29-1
CSVQANSGNTIYF
TGCAGCGTGCAGGCGAACTCTGGAAACACCATATATTTT
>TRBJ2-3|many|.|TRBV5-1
CASSLVAEDTQYF
TGCGCCAGCAGCTTGGTGGCCGAAGATACGCAGTATTTT
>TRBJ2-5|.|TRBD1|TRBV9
CASSQTGGAGSETQYF
TGTGCCAGCAGCCAGACAGGGGGCGCTGGTTCAGAGACCCAGTACTTC
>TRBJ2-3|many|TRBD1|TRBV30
CAWSPGTASTDTQYF
TGTGCCTGGAGCCCGGGGACAGCTAGCACAGATACGCAGTATTTT
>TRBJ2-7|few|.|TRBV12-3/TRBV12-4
CASSLYEQYF
TGTGCCAGCAGTTTGTACGAGCAGTACTTC
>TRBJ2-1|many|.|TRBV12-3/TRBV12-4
CASSLARTVFSVDEQFF
TGTGCCAGCAGTTTGGCACGGACAGTCTTTTCGGTTGATGAGCAGTTCTTC
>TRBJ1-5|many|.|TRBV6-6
CASSYSKGKGQHIGNQPQHF
TGTGCCAGCAGTTACTCGAAGGGGAAGGGGCAGCACATTGGCAATCAGCCCCAGCATTTT
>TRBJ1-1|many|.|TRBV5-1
CASSLLGRTRDQAFF
TGCGCCAGCAGCTTGTTAGGGCGAACTAGAGACCAAGCTTTCTTT
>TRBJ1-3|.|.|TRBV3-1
CASSQVQGTTIYF
TGTGCCAGCAGCCAAGTACAGGGAACCACCATATATTTT
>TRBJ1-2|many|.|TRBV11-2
CASSRSGAGAVDGGYTF
TGTGCCAGCAGCCGCAGCGGAGCGGGGGCCGTCGACGGTGGCTACACCTTC
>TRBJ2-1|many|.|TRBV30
CAWSGYLEQFF
TGTGCCTGGAGTGGGTACCTTGAGCAGTTCTTC
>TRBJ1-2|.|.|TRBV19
CASSIGQVNYGYTF
TGTGCCAGTAGTATAGGTCAGGTGAACTATGGCTACACCTTC
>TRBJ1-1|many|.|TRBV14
CASSQVEDTEAFF
TGTGCCAGCAGCCAAGTGGAGGACACTGAAGCTTTCTTT
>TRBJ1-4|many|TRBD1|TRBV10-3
CAISDQTGTNEKLFF
TGTGCCATCAGTGACCAGACAGGGACCAATGAAAAACTGTTTTTT
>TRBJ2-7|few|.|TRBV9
CASSVGQDSSYEQYF
TGTGCCAGCAGCGTAGGTCAGGACTCCTCCTACGAGCAGTACTTC
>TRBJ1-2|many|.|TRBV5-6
CASSLLQTGNYGYTF
TGTGCCAGCAGCTTACTACAGACTGGGAACTATGGCTACACCTTC
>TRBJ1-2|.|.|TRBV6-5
CASRVWGSGYTF
TGTGCCAGCAGAGTGTGGGGGTCTGGCTACACCTTC
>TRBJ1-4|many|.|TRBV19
CASSTIPRGATNEKLFF
TGTGCCAGTAGTACCATCCCCAGGGGAGCAACTAATGAAAAACTGTTTTTT
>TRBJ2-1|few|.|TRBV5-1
CASSFIGQGVNEQFF
TGCGCCAGCAGCTTTATAGGCCAGGGTGTCAATGAGCAGTTCTTC
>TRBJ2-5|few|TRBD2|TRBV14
CASSRLAGEQETQYF
TGTGCCAGCAGCCGACTAGCGGGGGAGCAAGAGACCCAGTACTTC
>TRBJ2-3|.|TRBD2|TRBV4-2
CASSQESISGTSGTDTQYF
TGTGCCAGCAGCCAAGAATCCATTTCGGGGACTAGCGGCACAGATACGCAGTATTTT
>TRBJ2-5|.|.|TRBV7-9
CASRQGNQETQYF
TGTGCCAGCAGACAGGGCAACCAAGAGACCCAGTACTTC
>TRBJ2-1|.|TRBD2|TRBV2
CASSEQGLAGSEQFF
TGTGCCAGCAGTGAGCAAGGACTAGCTGGCAGTGAGCAGTTCTTC
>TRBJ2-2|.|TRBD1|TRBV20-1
CSAGQGNTGELFF
TGCAGTGCTGGACAGGGTAACACCGGGGAGCTGTTTTTT
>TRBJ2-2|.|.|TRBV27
CASSYTIPGELFF
TGTGCCAGCAGTTACACTATCCCCGGGGAGCTGTTTTTT
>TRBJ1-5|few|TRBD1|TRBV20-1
CSATDREASNQPQHF
TGCAGTGCCACGGACAGGGAGGCTAGCAATCAGCCCCAGCATTTT
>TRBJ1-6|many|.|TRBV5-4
CASSFSDQGSPLHF
TGTGCCAGCAGCTTTTCTGATCAGGGATCACCCCTCCACTTT
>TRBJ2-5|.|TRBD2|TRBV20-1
CSAKWRGEQETQYF
TGCAGTGCTAAGTGGCGGGGGGAACAAGAGACCCAGTACTTC
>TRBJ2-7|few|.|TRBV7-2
CASSLTASYEQYF
TGTGCCAGCAGCTTAACAGCCTCCTACGAGCAGTACTTC
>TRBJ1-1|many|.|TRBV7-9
CASSSIGPAEAFF
TGTGCCAGCAGCTCAATAGGGCCAGCTGAAGCTTTCTTT
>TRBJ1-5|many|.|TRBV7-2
CASSLELGPTNQPQHF
TGTGCCAGCAGCTTAGAACTAGGTCCGACTAATCAGCCCCAGCATTTT
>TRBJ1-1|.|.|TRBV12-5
CASGLGGRNTEAFF
TGTGCTAGTGGTTTGGGGGGCCGGAACACTGAAGCTTTCTTT
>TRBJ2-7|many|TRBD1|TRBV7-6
CASSPTPGTGGEQYF
TGTGCCAGCAGCCCAACCCCCGGGACAGGGGGCGAGCAGTACTTC
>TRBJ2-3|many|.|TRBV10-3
CAISRGAGTDTQYF
TGTGCCATCAGCCGGGGGGCAGGTACAGATACGCAGTATTTT
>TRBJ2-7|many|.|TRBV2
CASSRSTHYEQYF
TGTGCCAGCTCCCGGAGCACACACTACGAGCAGTACTTC
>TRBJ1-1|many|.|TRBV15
CATSRVQGTAEAFF
TGTGCCACCAGCAGGGTTCAGGGGACGGCTGAAGCTTTCTTT
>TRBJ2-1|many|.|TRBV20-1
CSANIGGLVNEQFF
TGCAGTGCTAACATAGGGGGGCTAGTCAATGAGCAGTTCTTC
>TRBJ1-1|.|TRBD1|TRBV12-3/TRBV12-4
CASSSGTGISTEAFF
TGTGCCAGCAGTTCCGGGACAGGCATTAGCACTGAAGCTTTCTTT